The clone carrying this TCR beta chain was seen more than once but under ten times. Its target is not known. The CDR3 runs 14 residues. V lost 5 bases, J lost 3 bases, and 4 bases stayed unmatched. Germline V CDR1 and CDR2: SGHAT, FQNNGV. Using immunoSEQ multiplex PCR, the repertoire was profiled, and TCRdb retains in-frame clones only, with some absent. The data show about 7,600 clones, roughly 50% seen once. The data are from a study of neoadjuvant anti-PD-1 for oral cavity cancer. The overall study: Most patients had three to four biweekly doses of 3 mg/kg nivolumab before resection.

Broader study findings: Expansion of preexisting intratumoral clones was suggested to aid response.

This chain uses TRBV11-2 with TRBJ2-1, with 7 bases matching TRBD2. Here the sequenced sample was tumor tissue, taken before nivolumab (anti-PD-1) treatment. This clonotype originated in a person aged 40 to 85 with oral cavity squamous cell carcinoma. The CDR3 loop is CASSTRDYYNEQFF. The CDR3 DNA follows: TGTGCCAGCAGCACCCGGGACTACTACAATGAGCAGTTCTTC.